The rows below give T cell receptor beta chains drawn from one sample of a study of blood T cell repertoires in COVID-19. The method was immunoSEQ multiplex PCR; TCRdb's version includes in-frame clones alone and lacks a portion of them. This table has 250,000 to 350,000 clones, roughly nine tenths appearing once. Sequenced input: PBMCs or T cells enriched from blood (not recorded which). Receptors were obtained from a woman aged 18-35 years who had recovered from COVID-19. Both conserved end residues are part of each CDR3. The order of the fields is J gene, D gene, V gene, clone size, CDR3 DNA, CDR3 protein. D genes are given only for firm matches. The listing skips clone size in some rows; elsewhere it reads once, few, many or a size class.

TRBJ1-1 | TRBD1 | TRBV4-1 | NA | TGCGCCAGCAGCTCAACAGGGGTTAACACTGAAGCTTTCTTT | CASSSTGVNTEAFF
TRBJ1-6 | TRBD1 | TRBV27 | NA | TGTGCCAGCAGTAGGGACAGTTATAATTCACCCCTCCACTTT | CASSRDSYNSPLHF
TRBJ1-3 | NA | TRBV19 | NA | TGTGCCAGCCGCCTAGTCGGGAGAAGGAGAAACACCATATATTTT | CASRLVGRRRNTIYF
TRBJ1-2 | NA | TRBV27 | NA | TGTGCCAGCAGTAGACGAGCGTCAGGGAACTATGGCTACACCTTC | CASSRRASGNYGYTF
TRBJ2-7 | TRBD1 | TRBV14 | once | TGTGCCAGCAGCCGTAACAGGGGAACCTACGAGCAGTACTTC | CASSRNRGTYEQYF
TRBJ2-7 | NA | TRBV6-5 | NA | TGTGCCAGCGAGGCAACGAGGTTAGCCTACGAGCAGTACTTC | CASEATRLAYEQYF
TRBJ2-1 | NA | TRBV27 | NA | TGTGCCAGCAGACCGACACGGAGGGAATTGGGCAATGAGCAGTTCTTC | CASRPTRRELGNEQFF
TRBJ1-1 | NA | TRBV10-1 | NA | TGCGCCAGTCCCCGCGGGGATGAGGGCTTCTTT | CASPRGDEGFF
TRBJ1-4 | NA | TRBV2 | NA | TGTGCCAGCAGTGATGTGGGACTTGGTGAAAAACTGTTTTTT | CASSDVGLGEKLFF
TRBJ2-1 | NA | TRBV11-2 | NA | TGTGCCAGCAGCTTAGGGGCGGGGTTTTACAATGAGCAGTTCTTC | CASSLGAGFYNEQFF
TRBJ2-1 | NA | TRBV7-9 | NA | TGTGCCAGCAGCTTAGCGGGGGCCTCCTACAATGAGCAGTTCTTC | CASSLAGASYNEQFF
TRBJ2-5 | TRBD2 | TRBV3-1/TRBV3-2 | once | TGTGCCAGCAGCCACCTAGCGGGGGGTCAAGAGACCCAGTACTTC | CASSHLAGGQETQYF
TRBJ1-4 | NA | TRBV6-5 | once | TGTGCCAGCAGTCCGGGGAGGGCAACTAATGAAAAACTGTTTTTT | CASSPGRATNEKLFF
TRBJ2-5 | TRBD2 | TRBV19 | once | TGTGCCAGTAGTAGTTCGGGGGGGTTATCAGAGACCCAGTACTTC | CASSSSGGLSETQYF
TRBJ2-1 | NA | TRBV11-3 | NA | TGTGCCAGCAGCTTTTCAGGGAATATTGCCGATGAGCAGTTCTTC | CASSFSGNIADEQFF
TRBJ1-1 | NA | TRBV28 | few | TGTGCCAGCAGTTCACAAGGCACAAGGGGCACTGAAGCTTTCTTT | CASSSQGTRGTEAFF
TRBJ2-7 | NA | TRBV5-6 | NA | TGTGCCAGCAGCTTAGGGACATTTTCCTACGAGCAGTACTTC | CASSLGTFSYEQYF
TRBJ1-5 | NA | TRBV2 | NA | TGTGCCAGCAGCGAATCGGGGACATATAGCAATCAGCCCCAGCATTTT | CASSESGTYSNQPQHF
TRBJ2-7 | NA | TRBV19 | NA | TGTGCCAGTAGACCCCAGCGTGACAGGTACGACGAGCAGTACTTC | CASRPQRDRYDEQYF
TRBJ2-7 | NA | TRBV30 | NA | TGTGCCTGGAGTGTACGAGGATCCGGGGGAGCCGAGCAGTACTTC | CAWSVRGSGGAEQYF
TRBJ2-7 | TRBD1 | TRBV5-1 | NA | TGCGCCAGCAGCGGGGGACAGCAAGAGGTCTACGAGCAGTACTTC | CASSGGQQEVYEQYF
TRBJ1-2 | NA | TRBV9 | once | TGTGCCAGCAGCCCCATTGACAGCTATGGCTACACCTTC | CASSPIDSYGYTF
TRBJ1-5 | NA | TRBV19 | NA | TGTGCCAGTAGTGAACAGGGTTCTCAGCCCCAGCATTTT | CASSEQGSQPQHF
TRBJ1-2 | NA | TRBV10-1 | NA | TGCGCCATCCGCAGGGACTCTAACTATGGCTACACCTTC | CAIRRDSNYGYTF
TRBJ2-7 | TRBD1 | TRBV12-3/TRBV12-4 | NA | TGTGCCAGCAGTTTAGGGACAGGGGGCGAGCAGTACTTC | CASSLGTGGEQYF
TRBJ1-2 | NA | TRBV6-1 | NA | TGTGCCAGCAGTGAACCCGTCTATGGCTACACCTTC | CASSEPVYGYTF
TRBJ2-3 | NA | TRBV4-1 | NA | TGCGCCAGCAGCCAATCCACTAGGATCTGGACGCAGTATTTT | CASSQSTRIWTQYF
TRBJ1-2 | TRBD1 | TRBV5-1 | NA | TGCGCCAGCAGCGTGCTGGGACAGGGGGCATGGGGCTACACCTTC | CASSVLGQGAWGYTF
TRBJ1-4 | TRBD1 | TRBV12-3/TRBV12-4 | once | TGTGCCAGCACCCGGGACAGATATGAAAAACTGTTTTTT | CASTRDRYEKLFF
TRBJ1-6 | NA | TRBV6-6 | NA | TGTGCCAGCAGTCCGGATTCACCCCTCCACTTT | CASSPDSPLHF
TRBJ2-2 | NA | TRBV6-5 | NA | TGTGCCAGCAGTCCTCTAGCCGACACCGGGGAGCTGTTTTTT | CASSPLADTGELFF
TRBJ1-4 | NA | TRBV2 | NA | TGTGCCAGCAGTCTCCTTGAGGTAAAACTGTTTTTT | CASSLLEVKLFF
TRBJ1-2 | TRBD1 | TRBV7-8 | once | TGTGCCAGCAGCTTAGCTTGGGACAGCCCCAGTGGCTACACCTTC | CASSLAWDSPSGYTF
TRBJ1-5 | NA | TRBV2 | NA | TGTGCTAGTCGGGGGTTCGGTCAGCCCCAGCATTTT | CASRGFGQPQHF
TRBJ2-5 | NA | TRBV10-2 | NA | TGCGCCAGCAGTACTCTAGGTGTTCAAGAGACCCAGTACTTC | CASSTLGVQETQYF
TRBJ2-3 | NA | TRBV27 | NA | TGTGCCAGCAGTTGGGGCGGTACGCAGTATTTT | CASSWGGTQYF
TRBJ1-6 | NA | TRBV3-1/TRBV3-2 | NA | TGTGCCAGCAGCCACCGAACAGGGTTCCGGAGTTCACCCCTCCACTTT | CASSHRTGFRSSPLHF
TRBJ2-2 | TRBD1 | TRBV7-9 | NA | TGTGCCAGCGGGGGACAGAGGAACACCGGGGAGCTGTTTTTT | CASGGQRNTGELFF
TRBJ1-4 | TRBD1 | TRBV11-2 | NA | TGTGCCAGCAGCTCGTCCGGGACAGGGTTCGAAAAACTGTTTTTT | CASSSSGTGFEKLFF
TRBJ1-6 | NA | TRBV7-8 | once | TGTGCCAGCAGCTTGTCGGATTCACCCCTCCACTTT | CASSLSDSPLHF
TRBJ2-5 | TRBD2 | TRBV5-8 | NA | TGTGCCAGCAGCTTGGCCGGAGGACTAGCGGGGCAAGAGACCCAGTACTTC | CASSLAGGLAGQETQYF
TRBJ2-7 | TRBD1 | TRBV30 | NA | TGTGCCTGGGGGGGACAGGGAATGGCAGGGTACGAGCAGTACTTC | CAWGGQGMAGYEQYF
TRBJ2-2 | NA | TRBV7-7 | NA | TGTGCTAGCAGCTTAGCCCGACAAGCCGGGGAGCTGTTTTTT | CASSLARQAGELFF
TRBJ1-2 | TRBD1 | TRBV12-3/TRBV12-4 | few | TGTGCCAGCAGTCTTCGACAGGGCTATGGCTACACCTTC | CASSLRQGYGYTF
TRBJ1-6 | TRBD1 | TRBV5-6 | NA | TGTGCCAGCAGCCCGGACAGGGGGTCACCCCTCCACTTT | CASSPDRGSPLHF
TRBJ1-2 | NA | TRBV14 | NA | TGTGCCAGCAGTTTCCAGGGTGCCCGGGTTTACACCTTC | CASSFQGARVYTF
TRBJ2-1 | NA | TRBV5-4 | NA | TGTGCCAGCAGCTTGGCCCTAGTGTACAATGAGCAGTTCTTC | CASSLALVYNEQFF
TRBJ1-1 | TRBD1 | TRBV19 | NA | TGTGCCAGTAGTATAGAAAAGTGGACAGGGGCCATGAACACTGAAGCTTTCTTT | CASSIEKWTGAMNTEAFF